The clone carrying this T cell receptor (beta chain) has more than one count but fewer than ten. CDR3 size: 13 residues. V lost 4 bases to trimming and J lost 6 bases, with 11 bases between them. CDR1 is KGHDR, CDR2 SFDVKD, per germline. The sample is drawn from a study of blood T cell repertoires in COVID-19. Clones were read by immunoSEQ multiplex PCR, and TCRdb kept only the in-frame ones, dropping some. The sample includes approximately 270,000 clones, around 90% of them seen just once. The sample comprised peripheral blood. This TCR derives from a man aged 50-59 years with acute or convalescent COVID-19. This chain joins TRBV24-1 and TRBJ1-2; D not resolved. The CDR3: CATSDPLENGYTF. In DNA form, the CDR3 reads TGTGCCACCAGTGACCCGCTAGAGAATGGCTACACCTTC.